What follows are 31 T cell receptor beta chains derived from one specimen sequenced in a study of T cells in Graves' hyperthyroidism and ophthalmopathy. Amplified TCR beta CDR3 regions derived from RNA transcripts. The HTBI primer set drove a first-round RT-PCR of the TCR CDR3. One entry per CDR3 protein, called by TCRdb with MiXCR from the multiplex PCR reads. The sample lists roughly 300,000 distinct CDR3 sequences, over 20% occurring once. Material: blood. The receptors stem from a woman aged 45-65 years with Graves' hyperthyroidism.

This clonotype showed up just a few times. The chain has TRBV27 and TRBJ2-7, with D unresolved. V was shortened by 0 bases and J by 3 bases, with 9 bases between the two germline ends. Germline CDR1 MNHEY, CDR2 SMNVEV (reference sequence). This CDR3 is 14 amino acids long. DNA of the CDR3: TGTGCCAGCAGTTTATCAGGGTATATCTACGAGCAGTACTTC. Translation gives CASSLSGYIYEQYF.

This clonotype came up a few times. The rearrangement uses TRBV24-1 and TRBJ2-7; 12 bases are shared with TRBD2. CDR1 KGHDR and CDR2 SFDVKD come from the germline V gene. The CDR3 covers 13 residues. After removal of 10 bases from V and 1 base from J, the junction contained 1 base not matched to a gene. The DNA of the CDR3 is TGTGCCACTGGGACTAGCGGGTCCTACGAGCAGTACTTC. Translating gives CATGTSGSYEQYF.

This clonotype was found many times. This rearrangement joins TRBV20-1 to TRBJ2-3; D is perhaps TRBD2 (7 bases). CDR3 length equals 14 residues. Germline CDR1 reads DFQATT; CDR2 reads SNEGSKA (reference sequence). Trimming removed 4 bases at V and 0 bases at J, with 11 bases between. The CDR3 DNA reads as TGCAGTGCTACCAGGGGAGGGAGCACAGATACGCAGTATTTT. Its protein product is CSATRGGSTDTQYF.

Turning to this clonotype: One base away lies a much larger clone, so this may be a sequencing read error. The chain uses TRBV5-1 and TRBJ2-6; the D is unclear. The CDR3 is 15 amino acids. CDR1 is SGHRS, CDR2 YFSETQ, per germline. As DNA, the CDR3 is TGCACCAGCAGCCCGGACGGATCTGGGGCCAACGTCCTGACTTTC. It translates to CTSSPDGSGANVLTF.

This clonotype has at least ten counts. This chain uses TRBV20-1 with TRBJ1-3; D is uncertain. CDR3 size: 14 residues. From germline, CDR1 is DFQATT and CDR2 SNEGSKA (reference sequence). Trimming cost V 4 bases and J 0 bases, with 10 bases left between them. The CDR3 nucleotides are TGCAGTGCTATTCGTGGTGGCTCTGGAAACACCATATATTTT. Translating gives CSAIRGGSGNTIYF.

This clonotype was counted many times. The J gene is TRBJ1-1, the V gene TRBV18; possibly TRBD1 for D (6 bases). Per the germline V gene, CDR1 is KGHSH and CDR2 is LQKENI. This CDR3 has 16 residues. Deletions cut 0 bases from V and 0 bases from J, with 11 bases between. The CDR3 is CASSPPRTVLNTEAFF. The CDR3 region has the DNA TGTGCCAGCTCACCACCTCGGACAGTCTTGAACACTGAAGCTTTCTTT. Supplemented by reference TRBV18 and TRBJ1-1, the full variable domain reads NAGVMQNPRHLVRRRGQEARLRCSPMKGHSHVYWYRQLPEEGLKFMVYLQKENIIDESGMPKERFSAEFPKEGPSILRIQQVVRGDSAAYFCASSPPRTVLNTEAFFGQGTRLTVV.

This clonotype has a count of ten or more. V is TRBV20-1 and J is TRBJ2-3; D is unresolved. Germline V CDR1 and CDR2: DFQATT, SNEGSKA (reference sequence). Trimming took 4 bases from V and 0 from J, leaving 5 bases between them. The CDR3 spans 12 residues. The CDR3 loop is CSAIISTDTQYF. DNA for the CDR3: TGCAGTGCTATCATTAGCACAGATACGCAGTATTTT.

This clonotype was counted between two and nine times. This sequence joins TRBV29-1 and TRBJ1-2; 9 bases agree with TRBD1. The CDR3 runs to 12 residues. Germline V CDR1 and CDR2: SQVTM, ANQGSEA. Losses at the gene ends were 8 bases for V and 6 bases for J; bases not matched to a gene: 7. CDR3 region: CSFWTGEHGYTF. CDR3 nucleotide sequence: TGCAGCTTTTGGACAGGGGAACATGGCTACACCTTC.

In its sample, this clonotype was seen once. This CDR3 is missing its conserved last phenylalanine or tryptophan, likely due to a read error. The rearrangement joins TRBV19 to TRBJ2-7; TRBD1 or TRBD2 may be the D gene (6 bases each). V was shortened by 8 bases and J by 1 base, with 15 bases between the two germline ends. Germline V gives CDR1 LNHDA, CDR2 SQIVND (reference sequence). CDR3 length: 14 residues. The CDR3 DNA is TGTGCCAGTTCCCGGGGGCGCGGTTCCTACGAGCAGTACTCC. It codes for CASSRGRGSYEQYS.

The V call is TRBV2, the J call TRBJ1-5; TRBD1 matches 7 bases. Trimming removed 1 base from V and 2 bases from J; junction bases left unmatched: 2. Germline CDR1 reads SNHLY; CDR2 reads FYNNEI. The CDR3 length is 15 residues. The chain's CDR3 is CASSEDRGGNQPQHF. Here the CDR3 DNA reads TGTGCCAGCAGTGAAGACAGGGGAGGCAATCAGCCCCAGCATTTT.

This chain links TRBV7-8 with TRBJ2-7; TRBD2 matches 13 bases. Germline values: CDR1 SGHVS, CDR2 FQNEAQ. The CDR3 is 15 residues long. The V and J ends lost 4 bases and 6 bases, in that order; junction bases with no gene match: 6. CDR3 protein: CASSYGLAGAAEQYF. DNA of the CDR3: TGTGCCAGCAGCTACGGACTAGCGGGGGCTGCCGAGCAGTACTTC.

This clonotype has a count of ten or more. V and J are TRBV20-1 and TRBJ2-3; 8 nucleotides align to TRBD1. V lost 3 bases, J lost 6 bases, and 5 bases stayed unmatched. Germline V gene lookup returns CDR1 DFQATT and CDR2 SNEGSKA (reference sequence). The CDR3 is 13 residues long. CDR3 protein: CSASIGTGDTQYF. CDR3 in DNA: TGCAGTGCTAGTATCGGGACAGGCGATACGCAGTATTTT.

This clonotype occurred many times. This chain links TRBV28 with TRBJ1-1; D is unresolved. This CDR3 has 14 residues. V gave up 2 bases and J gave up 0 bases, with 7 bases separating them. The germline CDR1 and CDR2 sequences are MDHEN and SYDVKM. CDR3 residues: CASSLRFLNTEAFF. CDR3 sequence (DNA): TGTGCCAGCAGTTTAAGATTTTTGAACACTGAAGCTTTCTTT.

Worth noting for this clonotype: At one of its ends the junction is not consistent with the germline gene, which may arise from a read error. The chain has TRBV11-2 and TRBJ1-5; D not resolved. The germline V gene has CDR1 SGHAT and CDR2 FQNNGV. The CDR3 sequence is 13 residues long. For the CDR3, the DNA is TGTGCCAGCAGTTTAGAGAAAGATCAGCCCCAGCATTTT. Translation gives CASSLEKDQPQHF.

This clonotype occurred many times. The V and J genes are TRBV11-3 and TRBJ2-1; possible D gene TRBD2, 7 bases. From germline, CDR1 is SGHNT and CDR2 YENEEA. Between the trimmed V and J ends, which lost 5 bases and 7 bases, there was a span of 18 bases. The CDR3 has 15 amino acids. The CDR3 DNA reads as TGTGCCAGCAGCCTACAAGGGGGGGCCGGGAATGAGCAGTTCTTC. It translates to CASSLQGGAGNEQFF. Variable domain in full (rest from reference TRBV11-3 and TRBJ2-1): EAGVVQSPRYKIIEKKQPVAFWCNPISGHNTLYWYLQNLGQGPELLIRYENEEAVDDSQLPKDRFSAERLKGVDSTLKIQPAELGDSAVYLCASSLQGGAGNEQFFGPGTRLTVL.

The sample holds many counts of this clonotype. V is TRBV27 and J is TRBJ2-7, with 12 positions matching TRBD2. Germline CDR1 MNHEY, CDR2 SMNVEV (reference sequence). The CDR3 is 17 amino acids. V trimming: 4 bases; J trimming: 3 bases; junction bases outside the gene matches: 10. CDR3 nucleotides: TGTGCCAGCAGTTCAACTCGACTAGCGGGGGACCTCTACGAGCAGTACTTC. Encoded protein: CASSSTRLAGDLYEQYF.

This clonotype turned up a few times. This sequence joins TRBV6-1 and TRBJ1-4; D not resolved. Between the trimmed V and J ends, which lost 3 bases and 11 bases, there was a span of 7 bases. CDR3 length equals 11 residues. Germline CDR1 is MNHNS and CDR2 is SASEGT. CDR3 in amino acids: CASSEGWKLFF. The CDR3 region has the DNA TGTGCCAGCAGTGAGGGCTGGAAACTGTTTTTT.

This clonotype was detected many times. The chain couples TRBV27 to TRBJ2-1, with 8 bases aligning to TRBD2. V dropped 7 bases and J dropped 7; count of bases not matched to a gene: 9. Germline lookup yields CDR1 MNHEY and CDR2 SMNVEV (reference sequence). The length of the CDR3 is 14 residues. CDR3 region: CASKEREYRNEQFF. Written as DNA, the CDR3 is TGTGCCAGCAAGGAGCGGGAGTATAGAAATGAGCAGTTCTTC.

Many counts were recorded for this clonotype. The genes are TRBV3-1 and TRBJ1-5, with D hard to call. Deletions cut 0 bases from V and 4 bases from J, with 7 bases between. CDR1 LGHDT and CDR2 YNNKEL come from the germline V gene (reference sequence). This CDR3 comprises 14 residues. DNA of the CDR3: TGTGCCAGCAGCCAAGATATCAGGAATCAGCCCCAGCATTTT. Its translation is CASSQDIRNQPQHF.

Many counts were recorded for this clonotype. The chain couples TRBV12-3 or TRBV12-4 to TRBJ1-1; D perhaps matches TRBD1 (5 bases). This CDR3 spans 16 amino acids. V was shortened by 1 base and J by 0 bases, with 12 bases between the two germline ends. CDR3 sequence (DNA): TGTGCCAGCAGTTTAGGAACAGGAGTCATGAACACTGAAGCTTTCTTT. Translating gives CASSLGTGVMNTEAFF.

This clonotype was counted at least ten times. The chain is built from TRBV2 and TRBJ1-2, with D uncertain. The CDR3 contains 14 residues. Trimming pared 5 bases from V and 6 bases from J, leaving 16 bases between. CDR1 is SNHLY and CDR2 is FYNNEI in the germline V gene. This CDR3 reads CASSTRAAGNGYTF. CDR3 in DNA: TGTGCCAGCAGTACGAGGGCGGCGGGAAATGGCTACACCTTC.

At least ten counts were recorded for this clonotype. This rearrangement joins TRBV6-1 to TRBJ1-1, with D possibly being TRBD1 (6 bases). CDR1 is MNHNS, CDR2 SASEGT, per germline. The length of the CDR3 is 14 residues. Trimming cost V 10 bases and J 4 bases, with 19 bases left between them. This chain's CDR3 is CATDRGGLSTEAFF. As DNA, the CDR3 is TGTGCCACCGATAGGGGGGGCTTGAGCACTGAAGCTTTCTTT.

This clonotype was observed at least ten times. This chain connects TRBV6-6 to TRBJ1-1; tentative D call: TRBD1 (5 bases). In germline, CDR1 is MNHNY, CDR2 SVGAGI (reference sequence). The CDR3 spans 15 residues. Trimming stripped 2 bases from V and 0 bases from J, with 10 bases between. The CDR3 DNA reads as TGTGCCAGCAGTTACACGGGACTCATGAACACTGAAGCTTTCTTT. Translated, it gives CASSYTGLMNTEAFF.

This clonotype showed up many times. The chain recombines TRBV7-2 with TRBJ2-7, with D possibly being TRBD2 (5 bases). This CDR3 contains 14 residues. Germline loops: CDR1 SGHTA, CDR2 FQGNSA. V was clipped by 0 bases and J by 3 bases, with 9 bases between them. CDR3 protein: CASSLAAGLYEQYF. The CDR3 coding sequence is TGTGCCAGCAGCTTAGCGGCAGGACTCTACGAGCAGTACTTC. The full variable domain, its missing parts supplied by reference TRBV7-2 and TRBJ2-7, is GAGVSQSPSNKVTEKGKDVELRCDPISGHTALYWYRQSLGQGLEFLIYFQGNSAPDKSGLPSDRFSAERTGGSVSTLTIQRTQQEDSAVYLCASSLAAGLYEQYFGPGTRLTVT.

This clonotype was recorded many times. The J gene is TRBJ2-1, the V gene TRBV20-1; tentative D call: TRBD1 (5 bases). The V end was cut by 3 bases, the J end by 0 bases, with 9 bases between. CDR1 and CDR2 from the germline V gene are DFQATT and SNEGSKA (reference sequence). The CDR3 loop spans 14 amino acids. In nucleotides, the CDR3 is TGCAGTGCTAGCGGTCAGGGCTCCTACAATGAGCAGTTCTTC. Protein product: CSASGQGSYNEQFF.

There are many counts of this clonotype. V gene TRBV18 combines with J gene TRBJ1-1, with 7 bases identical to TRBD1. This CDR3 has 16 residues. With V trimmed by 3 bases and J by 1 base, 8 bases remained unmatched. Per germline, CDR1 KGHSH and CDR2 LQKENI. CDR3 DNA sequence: TGTGCCAGCTCACCGCTTAGGGGGCGCGGGAACACTGAAGCTTTCTTT. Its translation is CASSPLRGRGNTEAFF. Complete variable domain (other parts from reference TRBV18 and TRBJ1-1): NAGVMQNPRHLVRRRGQEARLRCSPMKGHSHVYWYRQLPEEGLKFMVYLQKENIIDESGMPKERFSAEFPKEGPSILRIQQVVRGDSAAYFCASSPLRGRGNTEAFFGQGTRLTVV.

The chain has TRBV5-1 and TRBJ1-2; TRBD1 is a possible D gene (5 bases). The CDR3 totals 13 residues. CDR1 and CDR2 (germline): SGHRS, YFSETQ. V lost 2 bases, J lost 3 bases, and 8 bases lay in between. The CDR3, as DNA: TGCGCCAGCAGCTTCCAGGGTGACTATGGCTACACCTTC. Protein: CASSFQGDYGYTF.

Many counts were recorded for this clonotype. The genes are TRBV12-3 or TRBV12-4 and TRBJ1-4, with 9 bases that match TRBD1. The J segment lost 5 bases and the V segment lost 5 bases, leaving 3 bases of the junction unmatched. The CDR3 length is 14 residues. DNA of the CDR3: TGTGCCAGCAGTAAGACAGGGGGAAATGAAAAACTGTTTTTT. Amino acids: CASSKTGGNEKLFF.

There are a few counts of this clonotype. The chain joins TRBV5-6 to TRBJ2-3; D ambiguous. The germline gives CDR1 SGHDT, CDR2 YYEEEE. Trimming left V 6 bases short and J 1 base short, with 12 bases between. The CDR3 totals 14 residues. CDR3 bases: TGTGCCAGCACCCCCGGCCCTGGCACAGATACGCAGTATTTT. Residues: CASTPGPGTDTQYF.

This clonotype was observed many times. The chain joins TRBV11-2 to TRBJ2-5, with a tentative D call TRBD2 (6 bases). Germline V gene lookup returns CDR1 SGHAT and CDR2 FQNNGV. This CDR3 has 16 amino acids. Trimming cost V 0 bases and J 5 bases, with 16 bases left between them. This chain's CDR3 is CASSLEGTGRMETQYF. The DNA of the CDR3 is TGTGCCAGCAGCTTAGAGGGGACTGGGCGAATGGAGACCCAGTACTTC.

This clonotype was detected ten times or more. The CDR3 sequence: CASKTSGRDEQYF. As DNA, the CDR3 is TGTGCCAGCAAGACTAGCGGGAGGGACGAGCAGTACTTC. The chain employs TRBV28 and TRBJ2-7, with 14 bases that match TRBD2. Germline trimming cut 7 bases from V and 5 bases from J; bases unmatched to any gene: 1. Germline V gives CDR1 MDHEN, CDR2 SYDVKM. The length of the CDR3 is 13 residues.